This T cell receptor (beta chain) was profiled in a study of blood T cell repertoires in COVID-19 (dated by TCRdb to the early 2020s). For the wider study: Samples covering the acute and convalescent phases of COVID-19 were provided by collaborators in the United States, Italy and Spain. Samples were obtained from the ongoing ImmuneRACE study (first 160 participants) and from 1,254 subjects provided by 6 global collaborators. The material from the prospective study consisted of cDNA or gDNA derived from T cells, B-cell-depleted T cells, or PBMCs. The sample metadata nearly always contained a de-identified subject ID, COVID-19 status, age in years and sex. The repertoires were released in a freely available public database intended as a resource for research on the immune response to SARS-CoV-2. Where available, HLA class I and class II types were obtained from metadata supplied by the sample provider rather than from assay-based typing. Deeply sampled blood TCRbeta repertoires from subjects exposed to, actively infected with, or recovered from COVID-19 were included in the dataset.

CDR1 and CDR2, per the germline V gene (reference sequence), are MNHEY and SMNVEV. The V end loses 2 bases and the J end loses 8 bases, and a stretch of 15 bases separates them. The CDR3 starts with the cysteine, ends with the phenylalanine, and has 14 residues. CDR3 DNA only is kept here, 42 bases in frame from base 1. What the authors observed across the whole study: The amount of clinical and demographic metadata varied by source and participant and was provided uncurated.

TCRbeta CDR3 regions were amplified from genomic DNA using the immunoSEQ Assay, a bias-controlled multiplex PCR. Turning to the authors' computational methods: Within the assay, amplification of reference gene primers was used to estimate how many nucleated cells each sample contained. Sequence reads were collapsed and filtered to measure the absolute abundance of every unique TCRbeta CDR3 rearrangement. For each sample, productive Simpson clonality was calculated as the square root of Simpson's diversity index across productive rearrangements. TCRdb took over this immuneACCESS table, retaining in-frame rearrangements with V and J assigned. Such tables are incomplete; in checked studies, under half of the missing clones stem from an unresolved V gene, and the remainder is unexplained. The DNA gave D and trimming, while V, J and clone size come from that table. Recorded for this sample are under 300,000 clones; 65% to 85% of them occurred a single time. Approximately 5.3% of the sample comes from the top ten.

To note about this clone: No antigen is known for it. No per-base quality is available; no much larger clone lies one base away.

The collaborating institutions used their own protocols to collect whole blood in K2EDTA tubes. Collaborator samples were shipped for TCRbeta analysis as frozen whole blood, isolated PBMCs, or DNA extracted from either sample type. Material for sequencing was peripheral blood. The sequence came from an elderly man with acute or convalescent COVID-19. This receptor chain uses TRBV27 and TRBJ1-1; TRBD1 could be the D gene, as 6 bases match. The DNA is as follows: TGTGCCAGCAGTTTAGGCCCCGGGACATTAGAAGCTTTCTTT. It translates as CASSLGPGTLEAFF.